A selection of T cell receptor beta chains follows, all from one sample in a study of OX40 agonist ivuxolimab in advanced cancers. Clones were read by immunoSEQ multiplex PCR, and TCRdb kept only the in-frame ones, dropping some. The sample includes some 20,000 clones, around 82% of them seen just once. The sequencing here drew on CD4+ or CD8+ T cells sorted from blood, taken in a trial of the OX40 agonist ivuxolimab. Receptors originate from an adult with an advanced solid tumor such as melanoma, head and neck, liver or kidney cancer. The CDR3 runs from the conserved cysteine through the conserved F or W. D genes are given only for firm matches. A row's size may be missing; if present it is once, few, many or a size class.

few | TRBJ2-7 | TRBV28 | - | CASSLIRGEQYF | TGTGCCAGCAGTTTAATTAGGGGCGAGCAGTACTTC
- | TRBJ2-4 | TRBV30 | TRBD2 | CAWKTSGRVNIQYF | TGTGCCTGGAAGACTAGCGGGAGGGTGAACATTCAGTACTTC
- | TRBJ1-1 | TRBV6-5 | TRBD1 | CASSGGTGTDRAFF | TGTGCCAGCAGTGGGGGGACAGGGACCGACAGAGCTTTCTTT
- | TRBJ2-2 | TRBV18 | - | CASSPALNTGELFF | TGTGCCAGCTCGCCCGCCCTGAACACCGGGGAGCTGTTTTTT
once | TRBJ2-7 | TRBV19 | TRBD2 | CASSKLISGRRYEQYF | TGTGCCAGTAGTAAACTTATAAGCGGGAGGAGGTACGAGCAGTACTTC
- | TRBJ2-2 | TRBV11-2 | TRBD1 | CASSFVLTGGTGELFF | TGTGCCAGCAGCTTTGTTCTAACAGGGGGAACCGGGGAGCTGTTTTTT
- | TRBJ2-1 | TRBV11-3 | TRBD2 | CASSELAGEGGQFF | TGTGCCAGCAGCGAACTAGCGGGAGAAGGGGGGCAGTTCTTC
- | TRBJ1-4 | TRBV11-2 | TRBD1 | CASSSQGFSGKLFF | TGTGCCAGCAGCTCACAGGGGTTCTCAGGAAAACTGTTTTTT
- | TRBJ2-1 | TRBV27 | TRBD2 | CASSFAGEDEQFF | TGTGCCAGCAGTTTTGCGGGGGAGGATGAGCAGTTCTTC
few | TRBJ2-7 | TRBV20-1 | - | CSAKWGREQYF | TGCAGTGCTAAGTGGGGCCGCGAGCAGTACTTC
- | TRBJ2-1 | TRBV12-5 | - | CASGLGSRTAHNEQFF | TGTGCTAGTGGTTTGGGATCGAGGACAGCACACAATGAGCAGTTCTTC
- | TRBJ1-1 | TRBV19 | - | CASAIDGWGVNTEAFF | TGTGCCAGTGCAATAGACGGGTGGGGAGTGAACACTGAAGCTTTCTTT
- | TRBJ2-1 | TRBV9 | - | CASSSSGLSSYNEQFF | TGTGCCAGCAGCTCTAGTGGGCTGAGCTCCTACAATGAGCAGTTCTTC
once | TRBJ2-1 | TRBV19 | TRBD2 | CASSIGAGWYNEQFF | TGTGCCAGTAGTATTGGAGCGGGATGGTACAATGAGCAGTTCTTC
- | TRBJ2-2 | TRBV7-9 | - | CASSWGNTGELFF | TGTGCCAGCAGCTGGGGCAACACCGGGGAGCTGTTTTTT